This TCR beta chain stems from a study of spatial heterogeneity in lung cancer. Study information: An average of more than ten raw reads was observed per unique TCR and UMI combination.

CDR3 size: 17 residues. Each molecule of TCR cDNA was tagged with one unique molecular identifier. From the 5' RACE reads, TCRdb called clonotypes with MiXCR, one entry per CDR3 protein. The sample has around 9,800 distinct CDR3 sequences; 6.3% are singletons. Indicated time point: sample taken at primary tumor resection. The donors, fewer than 90 patients with untreated early-stage non-small cell lung cancer, provided the samples. This clonotype was seen at least ten times. This material consisted of PBMCs, taken at surgery. This rearrangement joins TRBV21-1 to TRBJ2-1; TRBD2 is the table's D call and was not checked against the DNA. TRBV21-1 is a pseudogene. This TCR derives from a male donor with early-stage non-small cell lung cancer. This chain's CDR3 is CASSNPRVWESYNEQFF. CDR3 bases: TGTGCCAGCAGCAATCCGCGAGTTTGGGAGTCCTACAATGAGCAGTTCTTC.